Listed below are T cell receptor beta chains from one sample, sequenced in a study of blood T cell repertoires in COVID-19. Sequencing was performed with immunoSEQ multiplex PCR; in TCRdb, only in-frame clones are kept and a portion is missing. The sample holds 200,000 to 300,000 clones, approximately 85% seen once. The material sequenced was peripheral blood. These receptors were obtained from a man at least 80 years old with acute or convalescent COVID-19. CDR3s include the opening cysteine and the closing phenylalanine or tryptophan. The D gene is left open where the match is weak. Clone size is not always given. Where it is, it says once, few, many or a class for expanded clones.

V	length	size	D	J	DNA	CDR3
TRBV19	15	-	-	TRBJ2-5	TGTGCCAGTAGTTCCGGAGGGGTCCGGACGGAGACCCAGTACTTC	CASSSGGVRTETQYF
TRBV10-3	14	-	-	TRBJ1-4	TGTGCCATCAGTGAAAGCCGGGAACACGAAAAACTGTTTTTT	CAISESREHEKLFF
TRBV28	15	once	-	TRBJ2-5	TGTGCCAGCAGGGGGGCGGGGGCCCCGGGGGAGACCCAGTACTTC	CASRGAGAPGETQYF
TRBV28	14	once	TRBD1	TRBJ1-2	TGTGCCAGCACCCTAGGACAGGCGACCTATGGCTACACCTTC	CASTLGQATYGYTF
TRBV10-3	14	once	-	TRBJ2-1	TGTGCCATCAACCCAGGACCCCGGGGGAATGAGCAGTTCTTC	CAINPGPRGNEQFF
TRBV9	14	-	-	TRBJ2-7	TGTGCCAGCAGCGTAGACGGGACTGTCTACGAGCAGTACTTC	CASSVDGTVYEQYF
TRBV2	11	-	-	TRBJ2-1	TGTGCCAGCAGTGTCGGCAATGAGCAGTTCTTC	CASSVGNEQFF
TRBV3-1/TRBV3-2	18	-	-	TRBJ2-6	TGTGCCAGCTCGGGGTCGGGGGTGACACTCACTGGGGCCAACGTCCTGACTTTC	CASSGSGVTLTGANVLTF
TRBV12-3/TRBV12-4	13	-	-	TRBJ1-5	TGTGCCAGCAGTCCTAGCGGCAGTCAGCCCCAGCATTTT	CASSPSGSQPQHF
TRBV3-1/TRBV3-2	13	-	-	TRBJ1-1	TGTGCCAGCAGCCCGGGGGGGAACACTGAAGCTTTCTTT	CASSPGGNTEAFF
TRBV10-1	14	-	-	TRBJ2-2	TGCGCCAGCAGTGAGAACGGTGGCACCGGGGAGCTGTTTTTT	CASSENGGTGELFF
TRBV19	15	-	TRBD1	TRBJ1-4	TGTGCCAGTAGTCCAGGACAGGGCTCTAATGAAAAACTGTTTTTT	CASSPGQGSNEKLFF
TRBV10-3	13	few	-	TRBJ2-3	TGTGCCATCAGGGGACTGGACACAGATACGCAGTATTTT	CAIRGLDTDTQYF
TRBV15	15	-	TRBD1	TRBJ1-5	TGTGCCACCAGCAGTGGACAGGGTATCAATCAGCCCCAGCATTTT	CATSSGQGINQPQHF
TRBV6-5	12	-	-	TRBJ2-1	TGTGCCAGCAGCGCTGTTCGGGATGAGCAGTTCTTC	CASSAVRDEQFF
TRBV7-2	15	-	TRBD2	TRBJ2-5	TGTGCCAGCAGCCCGGGAGGGCGGGGGGAAGAGACCCAGTACTTC	CASSPGGRGEETQYF
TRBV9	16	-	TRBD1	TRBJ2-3	TGTGCCAGCAGCGAAAGACAGGGGGCTAGCACAGATACGCAGTATTTT	CASSERQGASTDTQYF
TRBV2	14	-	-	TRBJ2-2	TGTGCCAGCAGTGAGCCTCGAGGCACCGGGGAGCTGTTTTTT	CASSEPRGTGELFF
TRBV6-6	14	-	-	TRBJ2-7	TGTGCCAGCAGTTACAGACATATCCCCTACGAGCAGTACTTC	CASSYRHIPYEQYF
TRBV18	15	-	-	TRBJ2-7	TGTGCCAGCTCACCACCGGTCAGGGTAGGTCACGAGCAGTACTTC	CASSPPVRVGHEQYF
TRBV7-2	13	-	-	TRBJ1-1	TGTGCCAGCAGCTCCGCATACTACACTGAAGCTTTCTTT	CASSSAYYTEAFF
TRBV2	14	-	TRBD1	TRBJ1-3	TGTGCCAGCAGGTCTAGACAGGGGGGAAACACCATATATTTT	CASRSRQGGNTIYF
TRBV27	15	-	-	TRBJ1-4	TGTGCCAGCAGTTTACACGGGGGAACTAATGAAAAACTGTTTTTT	CASSLHGGTNEKLFF
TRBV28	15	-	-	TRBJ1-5	TGTGCCAGCAGTTTCGTCGGGGAAGGCAATCAGCCCCAGCATTTT	CASSFVGEGNQPQHF
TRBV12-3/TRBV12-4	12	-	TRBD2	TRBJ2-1	TGTGCCAGCAGTTTACAAGGGACTAAGCAGTTCTTC	CASSLQGTKQFF
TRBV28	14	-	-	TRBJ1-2	TGTGCCAGCAGTCCCGGGGATACCCGCTATGGCTACACCTTC	CASSPGDTRYGYTF
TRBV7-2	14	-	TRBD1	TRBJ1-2	TGTGCCAGCAGCCTGGACAGGGTAAGGGACGGCTACACCTTC	CASSLDRVRDGYTF
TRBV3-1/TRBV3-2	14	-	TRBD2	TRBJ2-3	TGTGCCAGCAGCCCAGGACTAGCGGGATCTGAACCGAATTTT	CASSPGLAGSEPNF
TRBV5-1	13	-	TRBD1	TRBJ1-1	TGCGCCAGCAGCTTTATACAGACAGGGGAAGCTTTCTTT	CASSFIQTGEAFF
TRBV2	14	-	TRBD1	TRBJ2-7	TGTGCCAGCAGTCTAACAGGGGGCTTCGACGAGCAGTACTTC	CASSLTGGFDEQYF
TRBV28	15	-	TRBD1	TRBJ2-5	TGTGCCAGCAGTTTAAGGACAGGGCGGGGAGAGACCCAGTACTTC	CASSLRTGRGETQYF
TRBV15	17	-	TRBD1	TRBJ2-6	TGTGCCACCAGGAGTCAAGGGGGCGCGGCTGGGGCCAACGTCCTGACTTTC	CATRSQGGAAGANVLTF
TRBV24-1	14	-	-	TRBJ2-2	TGTGCCACCAGCCCTTACAGGGACACCGGGGAGCTGTTTTTT	CATSPYRDTGELFF
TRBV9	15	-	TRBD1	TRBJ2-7	TGTGCCAGCAGCGTAGGTGGGACAGGGACCTACGAGCAGTACTTC	CASSVGGTGTYEQYF
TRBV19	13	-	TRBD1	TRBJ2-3	TGTGCCAGTAAGGGACAGGGGGCAGATACGCAGTATTTT	CASKGQGADTQYF
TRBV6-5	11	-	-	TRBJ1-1	TGTGCCAGCATCCTGCGGGGGAAAGCTTTCTTT	CASILRGKAFF
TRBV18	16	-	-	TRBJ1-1	TGTGCCAGCTCACCCTTTATACAGGGTGGTTTAACTGAAGCTTTCTTT	CASSPFIQGGLTEAFF
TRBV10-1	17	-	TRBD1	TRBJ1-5	TGCGCCATAAGAGGCGACAGGGGGAACGTAAGCAATCAGCCCCAGCATTTT	CAIRGDRGNVSNQPQHF
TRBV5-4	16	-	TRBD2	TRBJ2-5	TGTGCCAGCAGCAGGTCGACTAGCGGTGGTGGAGAGACCCAGTACTTC	CASSRSTSGGGETQYF
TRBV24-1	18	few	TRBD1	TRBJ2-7	TGTGCCACCAGTGACTCTGGGACAGGGGGCCGCAGTTCCTACGAGCAGTACTTC	CATSDSGTGGRSSYEQYF
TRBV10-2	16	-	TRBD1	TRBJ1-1	TGCGCCAGCAGTTCGGGACAGGGTATCATGAACACTGAAGCTTTCTTT	CASSSGQGIMNTEAFF
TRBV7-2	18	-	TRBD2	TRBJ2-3	TGTGCCAGCAGCCCACTTAGCGGGGGGGTACTCGGCACAGATACGCAGTATTTT	CASSPLSGGVLGTDTQYF
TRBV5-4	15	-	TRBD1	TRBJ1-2	TGTGCCAGCAGCTTGGCCGGGACAGCTAACTATGGCTACACCTTC	CASSLAGTANYGYTF
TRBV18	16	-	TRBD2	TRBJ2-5	TGTGCCAGCTCACCAGGACTAGCGGGAATTCGTGAGACCCAGTACTTC	CASSPGLAGIRETQYF
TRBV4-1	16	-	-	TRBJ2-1	TGCGCCAGCAGCCAAGAGGTCAGGGCTACCTACAATGAGCAGTTCTTC	CASSQEVRATYNEQFF
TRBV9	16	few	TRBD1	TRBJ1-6	TGTGCCAGCAGCCCCGGACAGGGGGCTTTCAATTCACCCCTCCACTTT	CASSPGQGAFNSPLHF
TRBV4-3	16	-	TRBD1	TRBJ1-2	TGCGCCAGCAGCCAAGATCCGGGACAGGGGGCGCTTGGCTACACCTTC	CASSQDPGQGALGYTF
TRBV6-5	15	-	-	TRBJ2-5	TGTGCCAGCACCCAAGGGCAGGGGAACCAAGAGACCCAGTACTTC	CASTQGQGNQETQYF
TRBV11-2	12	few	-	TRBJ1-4	TGTGCCAGCAGCTTGCCGACACCCCCGATGTTTTTT	CASSLPTPPMFF
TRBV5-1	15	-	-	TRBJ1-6	TGCGCCAGCAGCTTGGACCAGGGGTTGTACTCACCCCTCCACTTT	CASSLDQGLYSPLHF
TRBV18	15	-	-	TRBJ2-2	TGTGCCAGCTCACCGTTACAGGCGAACACCGGGGAGCTGTTTTTT	CASSPLQANTGELFF
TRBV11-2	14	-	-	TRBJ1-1	TGTGCCAGCAGCCAAGACAGACAGAACACTGAAGCTTTCTTT	CASSQDRQNTEAFF
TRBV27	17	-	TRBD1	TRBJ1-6	TGTGCCAGCAGTCCCCAGGGGGGATTGGGTACTAATTCACCCCTCCACTTT	CASSPQGGLGTNSPLHF
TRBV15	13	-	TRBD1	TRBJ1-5	TGTGCCACCGCCACAGGGGGGCAACAGCCCCAGCATTTT	CATATGGQQPQHF
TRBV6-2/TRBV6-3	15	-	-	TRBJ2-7	TGTGCCAGCAGTTACGGCGTGACGGACACCTACGAGCAGTACTTC	CASSYGVTDTYEQYF